A single sample is the source of the 27 T cell receptor beta chains below, sequenced in a study of cytomegalovirus exposure and HLA in healthy donors. 60 Vbeta and 13 Jbeta primers were used in PCR. TCRdb's table, derived via immunoSEQ multiplex PCR, lists solely in-frame clones and lacks some. The table has roughly 150,000 clones, more than 60% seen once; the top ten hold approximately 7%. Material for sequencing was PBMCs. Receptors originate from a woman aged 35 to 49 in good health and CMV-seropositive.

CDR3 coding DNA: TGTGCCAGCAGCTTAGGGGGCGCGGGGGGCACAGATACGCAGTATTTT. Its translation: CASSLGGAGGTDTQYF. V usage is TRBV7-8 and J usage is TRBJ2-3; 7 bases match TRBD2. This CDR3 region has 16 residues. In germline, CDR1 is SGHVS, CDR2 FQNEAQ. V was pared by 1 base and J by 1 base, with 5 bases of the junction left unmatched.

A word on this clone: Mismatch with germline at one junction end may stem from a read error. V is TRBV28 and J is TRBJ2-6; the match to TRBD1 covers 7 bases. The CDR3 length is 18 residues. Per the germline V gene, CDR1 is MDHEN and CDR2 is SYDVKM. The CDR3 protein is CASSQATGLGSGANGLTF. The CDR3 DNA follows: TGTGCCAGCAGTCAAGCGACAGGGTTAGGGTCTGGGGCCAACGGCCTGACTTTC.

This clone turned up a few times. This chain uses TRBV6-6 with TRBJ2-3; 9 positions agree with TRBD1. Germline V lookup: CDR1 MNHNY, CDR2 SVGAGI (reference sequence). V lost 5 bases, J lost 2 bases, and 8 bases stayed unmatched. This CDR3 region has 16 residues. The CDR3 DNA reads TGTGCCAGCAGTCCTTCGACAGGGGGACACACAGATACGCAGTATTTT. It yields the protein CASSPSTGGHTDTQYF.

This chain uses TRBV15 with TRBJ1-5, with a possible D match to TRBD1 (6 bases). V gave up 2 bases and J gave up 4 bases, with 12 bases separating them. CDR1 is LNHNV and CDR2 is YYDKDF in the germline V gene (reference sequence). The CDR3 has 15 residues. For the CDR3, the DNA is TGTGCCACCAGCAGATCCTCACAGGGAAATCAGCCCCAGCATTTT. The encoded protein is CATSRSSQGNQPQHF.

This clone appeared a few times. This chain links TRBV25-1 with TRBJ2-1, with 7 nucleotides matching TRBD1. This CDR3 comprises 15 residues. Germline-derived CDR1 and CDR2 are MGHDK and SYGVNS. J gave up 7 bases and V 1 base, and 7 bases lay outside the gene matches. The CDR3 DNA sequence: TGTGCCAGCAGTGAATTGACAGGGTTAGGAAATGAGCAGTTCTTC. Its protein product is CASSELTGLGNEQFF.

This clone was found a few times. The V gene is TRBV5-1, the J gene TRBJ2-7; possible D gene TRBD2, 5 bases. The CDR3 totals 14 residues. Germline-derived CDR1 and CDR2 are SGHRS and YFSETQ. Trimming shortened V by 0 bases and J by 7 bases, and 14 bases separated the two germline ends. The CDR3 bases are TGCGCCAGCAGCTTGGCGGGTGGAGAGCGGGAGCAGTACTTC. Its translation is CASSLAGGEREQYF.

This clone was observed once. This chain uses TRBV10-3 with TRBJ1-5, with TRBD1 as a possible D gene (5 bases). Germline V CDR1 and CDR2: ENHRY, SYGVKD. This CDR3 comprises 13 residues. Trimming left V 7 bases short and J 4 bases short, with 11 bases between. The CDR3 loop is CAITGNKNQPQHF. For the CDR3, the DNA is TGTGCCATCACAGGGAACAAAAATCAGCCCCAGCATTTT.

The chain has TRBV6-5 and TRBJ1-5; TRBD1 matches at 7 bases. There are 15 residues in the CDR3. Trimming at V came to 6 bases and at J to 1 base, leaving 6 bases not matched to a gene. Germline loops: CDR1 MNHEY, CDR2 SVGAGI. In DNA form, the CDR3 reads TGTGCCAGCAGGAGCGACAGGGCAAGCAATCAGCCCCAGCATTTT. The encoded protein is CASRSDRASNQPQHF.

The chain links TRBV30 to TRBJ1-5; TRBD1 is a possible D gene (6 bases). V was shortened by 2 bases and J by 3 bases, with 11 bases between the two germline ends. Germline lookup yields CDR1 GTSNPN and CDR2 SVGIG (reference sequence). The CDR3 length is 14 residues. CDR3 bases: TGTGCCTGGAGTTTACAGGGAAACAATCAGCCCCAGCATTTT. As protein: CAWSLQGNNQPQHF.

The CDR3 is CASTFRDRGYEQYF. CDR3 sequence (DNA): TGCGCCAGCACCTTCCGGGACAGGGGCTACGAGCAGTACTTC. V is TRBV4-1 and J is TRBJ2-7, with 10 positions matching TRBD1. This CDR3 is built from 14 residues. The V gene end was trimmed by 7 bases and the J gene end by 3 bases; junction bases not matched to a gene: 6. Germline loops: CDR1 MGHRA, CDR2 YSYEKL.

A single count supports this clone. This chain joins TRBV5-3 and TRBJ2-5; 11 positions agree with TRBD1. TRBV5-3 is filed as an ORF, its function uncertain. V was pared by 2 bases and J by 6 bases, with 9 bases of the junction left unmatched. The CDR3 contains 16 residues. The CDR3 reads CARSFTGTGGQQTQYF. The CDR3 DNA reads TGTGCCAGAAGCTTTACTGGGACAGGGGGGCAACAGACCCAGTACTTC.

The chain joins TRBV19 to TRBJ2-1; TRBD1 matches 7 bases. The CDR3 loop spans 12 amino acids. J was trimmed by 11 bases and V by 1 base; bases with no gene match: 2. Germline values: CDR1 LNHDA, CDR2 SQIVND (reference sequence). CDR3 DNA: TGTGCCAGTAGTATAGGACAGGGTCAGCAGTTCTTC. Its translation: CASSIGQGQQFF.

This clone was seen more than once but under ten times. The chain uses TRBV5-8 and TRBJ1-6; 7 nucleotides match TRBD1. This CDR3 has 14 amino acids. The germline V gene encodes CDR1 SGHTS and CDR2 YDEGEE. V shed 4 bases and J 10 bases; nucleotides not matched to a gene: 8. The CDR3 nucleotides read TGTGCCAGCAGCACGGACAGGCCGGGGTCACCCCTCCACTTT. Amino acids: CASSTDRPGSPLHF. Using reference TRBV5-8 and TRBJ1-6 for the parts outside the CDR3, the full variable domain is EAGVTQSPTHLIKTRGQQATLRCSPISGHTSVYWYQQALGLGLQFLLWYDEGEERNRGNFPPRFSGRQFPNYSSELNVNALELEDSALYLCASSTDRPGSPLHFGNGTRLTVT.

This CDR3 is CASSSSLGAIAFF. CDR3 coding DNA: TGTGCCAGCAGCTCATCCCTTGGGGCTATTGCTTTCTTT. The V call is TRBV7-8, the J call TRBJ1-1; perhaps TRBD1 as D (5 bases). Germline V CDR1 and CDR2: SGHVS, FQNEAQ. V was trimmed by 4 bases and J by 11 bases, leaving 17 bases between them. The CDR3 length is 13 residues.

The chain couples TRBV7-6 to TRBJ2-3; 14 nucleotides match TRBD2. The V and J ends lost 6 bases and 3 bases, in that order; junction bases with no gene match: 8. Germline loops: CDR1 SGHVS, CDR2 FNYEAQ. The CDR3 sequence is 17 residues long. The CDR3: CASSPRTSGGFTDTQYF. The CDR3 nucleotides read TGTGCCAGCAGTCCAAGGACTAGCGGGGGGTTTACAGATACGCAGTATTTT.

The chain uses TRBV5-4 and TRBJ2-3, with 8 bases fitting TRBD2. Germline CDR1 reads SGHNT; CDR2 reads YYREEE (reference sequence). V lost 2 bases and J lost 0; bases outside the gene matches: 8. This CDR3 has 17 amino acids. The CDR3 sequence is CASSLFGGAISTDTQYF. CDR3 nucleotide sequence: TGTGCCAGCAGCTTATTCGGGGGGGCCATTAGCACAGATACGCAGTATTTT.

This chain links TRBV11-1 with TRBJ2-1; TRBD2 agrees at 9 bases. Germline-derived CDR1 and CDR2 are SGHAT and FQDESV (reference sequence). V gave up 5 bases and J gave up 2 bases; unmatched junction bases: 4. The CDR3 is 15 residues long. CDR3 region: CASSRSGGPYNEQFF. DNA of the CDR3: TGTGCCAGCAGCCGTAGCGGGGGACCCTACAATGAGCAGTTCTTC.

This clone was detected only once. J is TRBJ1-6 and V is TRBV5-1; D gene ambiguous. Germline CDR1 SGHRS, CDR2 YFSETQ. V was pared by 6 bases and J by 8 bases, with 12 bases between. This CDR3 region has 13 residues. Here the CDR3 reads CASIYTGDSPLHF. CDR3 sequence (DNA): TGCGCCAGCATATACACGGGAGATTCACCCCTCCACTTT.

The V call is TRBV30, the J call TRBJ1-2; TRBD1 aligns across 12 bases. The CDR3 consists of 13 residues. Germline V gene sequence: CDR1 GTSNPN, CDR2 SVGIG (reference sequence). The trim removed 4 bases at V and 7 bases at J, leaving 4 bases unmatched. The CDR3 nucleotides read TGTGCCTGGAAGGGGACAGGGGGCTTTGGCTACACCTTC. Protein: CAWKGTGGFGYTF.

This sequence joins TRBV11-2 and TRBJ2-5; 7 bases match TRBD1. Trimming at V came to 5 bases and at J to 4 bases, leaving 13 bases not matched to a gene. The length of the CDR3 is 16 residues. CDR1 is SGHAT, CDR2 FQNNGV, per germline. The DNA for the CDR3 is TGTGCCAGCAGCACCAAACAGGGGACGGTGACAGAGACCCAGTACTTC. Its translation: CASSTKQGTVTETQYF.

This chain uses TRBV19 with TRBJ1-5; 7 nucleotides match TRBD1. The CDR3 runs 16 residues. Trimming removed 0 bases from V and 5 bases from J; junction bases left unmatched: 7. Germline V gives CDR1 LNHDA, CDR2 SQIVND (reference sequence). In nucleotides, the CDR3 is TGTGCCAGTAGTATAGATACGGGGACAGTTCATCAGCCCCAGCATTTT. It translates to CASSIDTGTVHQPQHF.

This clone showed up just once. The J gene is TRBJ2-5, the V gene TRBV4-3; D perhaps matches TRBD1 (6 bases). The DNA end is more similar to TRBJ2-7, so the J call may be wrong. The CDR3 totals 15 residues. The germline V gene has CDR1 LGHNA and CDR2 YSLEER. CDR3 loop: CASSQAPTDRYEQYF. CDR3 bases: TGCGCCAGCAGCCAAGCCCCCACTGACAGGTACGAGCAGTACTTC.

This chain links TRBV9 with TRBJ2-5; 9 bases are a match to TRBD1. Trimming took 4 bases from V and 2 from J; bases not matched to a gene: 9. The CDR3 is 16 residues long. CDR1 and CDR2 from the germline V gene are SGDLS and YYNGEE. The CDR3 sequence is CASSSGTGWGQETQYF. The CDR3 region has the DNA TGTGCCAGCAGCTCGGGGACAGGGTGGGGACAAGAGACCCAGTACTTC.

This clone is a singleton in its sample. The J gene is TRBJ2-3, the V gene TRBV18; D not certain. The V gene's germline CDR1 is KGHSH and CDR2 LQKENI. The CDR3 covers 13 residues. V lost 2 bases and J 0 bases, leaving 3 bases between the germline ends. CDR3 coding DNA: TGTGCCAGCTCACCATTAAGCACAGATACGCAGTATTTT. Its translation is CASSPLSTDTQYF.

This sequence joins TRBV10-2 and TRBJ2-1; the D gene is possibly TRBD1 (6 bases). The CDR3 is 15 residues long. The V end lost 4 bases, the J end lost 1 base, and 11 bases lay between the germline ends. Germline lookup yields CDR1 WSHSY and CDR2 SAAADI. This chain's CDR3 is CASSAGAGSYNEQFF. In DNA, the CDR3 is TGCGCCAGCAGTGCAGGGGCAGGATCCTACAATGAGCAGTTCTTC.

V is TRBV30 and J is TRBJ2-3; no clear D. The CDR3 runs to 12 residues. The V gene's germline CDR1 is GTSNPN and CDR2 SVGIG (reference sequence). Deletions cut 4 bases from V and 1 base from J, with 6 bases between. CDR3 in DNA: TGTGCCTGGACTACGGGCACAGATACGCAGTATTTT. It translates to CAWTTGTDTQYF.

J is TRBJ1-1 and V is TRBV2; tentative D call: TRBD1 (5 bases). This CDR3 is 11 amino acids long. Germline loops: CDR1 SNHLY, CDR2 FYNNEI. With 4 bases removed from V and 6 bases from J, the gap between germline ends came to 6 bases. Written as DNA, the CDR3 is TGTGCCAGCAGTGGGGGCGCTGAAGCTTTCTTT. This gives the protein CASSGGAEAFF.